This T cell receptor (beta chain) was obtained from a study of T cell responses to AZD1222 COVID-19 vaccine. The method was immunoSEQ multiplex PCR; TCRdb's version includes in-frame clones alone and lacks a portion of them. The sample lists 40,000 to 45,000 clones, about four fifths occurring once. Between the trimmed V and J ends, which lost 4 bases and 0 bases, there was a span of 9 bases. CDR3 size: 14 residues. Germline values: CDR1 SQVTM, CDR2 ANQGSEA. Study-wide results and limits: Baseline serology detected seropositivity in only 5 or 6 AZD1222 recipients. Regions left unmutated in variants are reportedly the target of nearly half of spike-specific TCRs. Repertoires were sampled only after the peak T cell response.

As to this clone: What it binds is unknown.

This TCR came from an adult who received the MenACWY meningococcal vaccine as a control. The specimen comprised peripheral blood, sampled 28 days after the second dose of the MenACWY control vaccine. The rearrangement uses TRBV29-1 and TRBJ2-2; D not resolved. CDR3 residues: CSVVKTANTGELFF. DNA for the CDR3: TGCAGCGTTGTTAAAACCGCGAACACCGGGGAGCTGTTTTTT.